Shown below are 26 T cell receptor beta chains from a single sample sequenced in a study of blood T cell repertoires in COVID-19. Profiled with immunoSEQ multiplex PCR; TCRdb holds only in-frame clones, not every one. The top ten hold approximately 8% of the sample, which has over 400,000 clones, more than 85% seen once. The sequenced sample was PBMCs or T cells enriched from blood (not recorded which). These receptors originate from a woman aged 55-69 years who had recovered from COVID-19.

The chain has TRBV6-2 or TRBV6-3 and TRBJ2-7; a weak D match, TRBD1 (5 bases). The CDR3 length is 16 residues. Deletions cut 5 bases from V and 5 bases from J, with 22 bases between. Germline V CDR1 and CDR2: MNHEY, SVGEGT. CDR3 sequence: CASSRRVGAVLHEQYF. In DNA, the CDR3 is TGTGCCAGCAGTCGACGGGTAGGGGCGGTTTTACACGAGCAGTACTTC.

This sequence joins TRBV6-1 and TRBJ2-4, with 11 bases fitting TRBD1. This CDR3 is built from 16 residues. CDR1 and CDR2 (germline): MNHNS, SASEGT. V trimming: 4 bases; J trimming: 5 bases; junction bases outside the gene matches: 7. For the CDR3, the DNA is TGTGCCAGCAGTGGGTGGACAGGGGGCACCCAAAACATTCAGTACTTC. Translating it yields CASSGWTGGTQNIQYF.

The chain recombines TRBV7-9 with TRBJ1-6; 11 nucleotides line up with TRBD1. Germline assignment: CDR1 SEHNR and CDR2 FQNEAQ (reference sequence). After removal of 2 bases from V and 6 bases from J, the junction contained 6 bases not matched to a gene. The CDR3 sequence is 17 residues long. The CDR3 sequence: CASSLSIGQGANSPLHF. CDR3 nucleotides: TGTGCCAGCAGCTTATCCATCGGACAGGGGGCTAATTCACCCCTCCACTTT.

The V and J genes are TRBV29-1 and TRBJ2-1, with 11 bases identical to TRBD2. CDR3 size: 15 residues. The germline V gene has CDR1 SQVTM and CDR2 ANQGSEA. V lost 6 bases, J lost 10 bases, and 14 bases stayed unmatched. The CDR3, as DNA: TGCAGCGTCTCCAAGGGTAGCGGGGGGGACTTGGAGCAGTTCTTC. It yields the protein CSVSKGSGGDLEQFF.

The chain has TRBV5-1 and TRBJ1-1; possible D gene TRBD1, 5 bases. Between the trimmed V and J ends, which lost 2 bases and 0 bases, there was a span of 8 bases. Looked up from germline, CDR1 is SGHRS and CDR2 is YFSETQ. The CDR3 length is 14 residues. CDR3 bases: TGCGCCAGCAGCTTAGGAGGGGTGAACACTGAAGCTTTCTTT. Translating it yields CASSLGGVNTEAFF.

The chain has TRBV11-2 and TRBJ2-7, with 7 nucleotides matching TRBD1. CDR3 length: 14 residues. The V segment lost 2 bases and the J segment 2 bases; nucleotides outside the gene matches: 3. CDR1 is SGHAT, CDR2 FQNNGV, per germline. CDR3 residues: CASSLRTGTYEQYF. The CDR3 DNA sequence: TGTGCCAGCAGCTTAAGGACAGGTACCTACGAGCAGTACTTC.

CDR3 in amino acids: CASSTGQGVYEQYV. The CDR3, as DNA: TGCGCCAGCAGCACCGGACAGGGGGTCTACGAGCAGTACGTC. The chain joins TRBV5-1 to TRBJ2-7, with 10 bases identical to TRBD1. V gave up 4 bases and J gave up 3 bases; unmatched junction bases: 4. Germline CDR1 SGHRS, CDR2 YFSETQ. The CDR3 has 14 residues.

The chain joins TRBV10-3 to TRBJ1-1, with TRBD1 as a possible D gene (5 bases). Germline V gene data show CDR1 as ENHRY and CDR2 as SYGVKD. The CDR3 loop spans 14 amino acids. The germline V and J ends were trimmed by 3 bases and 2 bases, with 10 bases remaining between them. This CDR3 reads CAISERQSNTEAFF. The DNA for the CDR3 is TGTGCCATCAGTGAACGACAGAGTAACACTGAAGCTTTCTTT.

This chain uses TRBV11-2 with TRBJ2-2, with 8 bases matching TRBD1. The V gene's germline CDR1 is SGHAT and CDR2 FQNNGV. Trimming removed 4 bases from V and 5 bases from J; junction bases left unmatched: 3. This CDR3 contains 14 residues. The CDR3 DNA follows: TGTGCCAGCAGCTCCCGACAGGGGACCGGGGAGCTGTTTTTT. Its protein product is CASSSRQGTGELFF.

This clone was seen once. J is TRBJ1-4 and V is TRBV5-4; D remains ambiguous. V was clipped by 5 bases and J by 0 bases, with 11 bases between them. Looked up from germline, CDR1 is SGHNT and CDR2 is YYREEE (reference sequence). This CDR3 region has 15 residues. CDR3 DNA: TGTGCCAGCAGTCAGGACTACGCAACTAATGAAAAACTGTTTTTT. Amino acid sequence: CASSQDYATNEKLFF. Full variable domain (missing parts from reference TRBV5-4 and TRBJ1-4): ETGVTQSPTHLIKTRGQQVTLRCSSQSGHNTVSWYQQALGQGPQFIFQYYREEENGRGNFPPRFSGLQFPNYSSELNVNALELDDSALYLCASSQDYATNEKLFFGSGTQLSVL.

This chain links TRBV6-5 with TRBJ1-3; D call uncertain. The CDR3 is 15 amino acids. V was trimmed by 6 bases and J by 0 bases, leaving 12 bases between them. Germline loops: CDR1 MNHEY, CDR2 SVGAGI. Written as DNA, the CDR3 is TGTGCCAGCAGACCAATCGACTACTCTGGAAACACCATATATTTT. Translating gives CASRPIDYSGNTIYF.

The V and J genes are TRBV12-3 or TRBV12-4 and TRBJ1-4; D is ambiguous. This CDR3 is built from 11 residues. The V gene lost 6 bases and the J gene lost 8 bases, with 7 bases spanning the gap. The CDR3 protein is CASSPSEKLFF. In nucleotides, the CDR3 is TGTGCCAGCAGCCCGAGCGAAAAACTGTTTTTT.

This clone was observed a single time. The rearrangement uses TRBV10-3 and TRBJ1-1, with D possibly TRBD1 on 5 matching bases. CDR1 is ENHRY, CDR2 SYGVKD, per germline. This CDR3 has 14 residues. Trimming stripped 6 bases from V and 4 bases from J, with 15 bases between. The CDR3 bases are TGTGCCATCAGCCTGGGAGGGGTTGTCACTGAAGCTTTCTTT. Translation gives CAISLGGVVTEAFF.

The chain joins TRBV4-1 to TRBJ1-1; 7 positions match TRBD1. CDR3 length: 13 residues. In germline, CDR1 is MGHRA, CDR2 YSYEKL. The trim removed 4 bases at V and 8 bases at J, leaving 7 bases unmatched. CDR3 sequence (DNA): TGCGCCAGCAGCCTCACGCTGGACAGGGAAGCTTTCTTT. This gives the protein CASSLTLDREAFF.

V is TRBV3-1 (or the pseudogene TRBV3-2) and J is TRBJ2-1; 11 nucleotides line up with TRBD1. Germline values: CDR1 LGHDT, CDR2 YNNKEL (reference sequence). Trimming at V came to 0 bases and at J to 7 bases, leaving 11 bases not matched to a gene. The CDR3 loop spans 18 amino acids. CDR3 DNA sequence: TGTGCCAGCAGCCAAGATCCCCCCGGGACAGGGGGTGGGAATGAGCAGTTCTTC. Translating it yields CASSQDPPGTGGGNEQFF.

The chain has TRBV3-1 (or the pseudogene TRBV3-2) and TRBJ2-7; D is perhaps TRBD1 (6 bases). The V end lost 0 bases, the J end lost 5 bases, and 14 bases lay between the germline ends. This CDR3 region has 15 residues. Germline CDR1 is LGHDT and CDR2 is YNNKEL (reference sequence). CDR3 sequence reads: CASSQDLHRVDEQYF. In DNA, the CDR3 is TGTGCCAGCAGCCAAGATCTCCACAGGGTGGACGAGCAGTACTTC.

The rearrangement uses TRBV9 and TRBJ2-5; 10 bases line up with TRBD2. V shed 0 bases, J shed 7 bases, and the junction held 18 bases outside the gene matches. The CDR3 runs 19 residues. The germline CDR1 and CDR2 sequences are SGDLS and YYNGEE. Here the CDR3 reads CASSVGERGTSGARGTQYF. CDR3 in DNA: TGTGCCAGCAGCGTAGGGGAGCGGGGAACTAGCGGGGCTCGGGGGACCCAGTACTTC.

This clone was detected once. This CDR3 is CASTKGWTGGREKLFF. As DNA, the CDR3 is TGTGCCAGCACCAAAGGTTGGACAGGGGGTCGGGAAAAACTGTTTTTT. The chain has TRBV7-9 and TRBJ1-4; 10 bases match TRBD1. The trim removed 7 bases at V and 8 bases at J, leaving 13 bases unmatched. Per the germline V gene, CDR1 is SEHNR and CDR2 is FQNEAQ (reference sequence). The CDR3 is 16 residues long.

The chain uses TRBV9 and TRBJ1-1; 8 bases agree with TRBD1. The CDR3 covers 16 residues. CDR1 is SGDLS and CDR2 is YYNGEE in the germline V gene. Trimming at V came to 4 bases and at J to 0 bases, leaving 8 bases not matched to a gene. In nucleotides, the CDR3 is TGTGCCAGCAGCACCAATCCACAGGGGGTGAACACTGAAGCTTTCTTT. It specifies CASSTNPQGVNTEAFF.

The CDR3 coding sequence is TGTGCCACCAGTGATTCTTCCGGGAGCACAGATACGCAGTATTTT. Residues: CATSDSSGSTDTQYF. The rearrangement uses TRBV24-1 and TRBJ2-3, with unresolved D. The CDR3 consists of 15 residues. Looked up from germline, CDR1 is KGHDR and CDR2 is SFDVKD. With 2 bases removed from V and 0 bases from J, the gap between germline ends came to 8 bases.

This chain connects TRBV6-5 to TRBJ1-6; D not resolved. Germline values: CDR1 MNHEY, CDR2 SVGAGI. This CDR3 is 14 amino acids long. Trimming removed 2 bases at V and 9 bases at J, with 11 bases between. This CDR3 reads CASSYLSRGSPLHF. The DNA for the CDR3 is TGTGCCAGCAGTTACCTCTCTAGAGGTTCACCCCTCCACTTT.

This sequence joins TRBV6-1 and TRBJ2-7, with 8 bases fitting TRBD2. Germline-derived CDR1 and CDR2 are MNHNS and SASEGT. J lost 3 bases, V lost 1 base, and 5 bases had no gene match. The CDR3 contains 15 residues. CDR3 loop: CASSEGLAGLYEQYV. DNA for the CDR3: TGTGCCAGCAGTGAAGGTCTAGCGGGCCTCTACGAGCAGTACGTC.

This clone appeared once. V is TRBV2 and J is TRBJ2-2; no clear D gene. Germline values: CDR1 SNHLY, CDR2 FYNNEI. CDR3 length equals 14 residues. V lost 3 bases and J lost 1, with 6 bases in between. CDR3 sequence: CASSEQQNTGELFF. In DNA form, the CDR3 reads TGTGCCAGCAGTGAGCAACAGAACACCGGGGAGCTGTTTTTT.

The rearrangement uses TRBV5-5 and TRBJ1-1; unclear D gene. Trimming shortened V by 5 bases and J by 1 base, and 12 bases separated the two germline ends. The CDR3 is 14 amino acids. CDR1 and CDR2 from the germline V gene are SGHKS and YYEKEE (reference sequence). CDR3 coding DNA: TGTGCCAGCAGTGAAGGTTCGGGGAACACTGAAGCTTTCTTT. Amino acids: CASSEGSGNTEAFF.

This sequence joins TRBV4-1 and TRBJ1-6; D is ambiguous. The CDR3 runs to 13 residues. V was clipped by 4 bases and J by 6 bases, with 7 bases between them. Germline CDR1 reads MGHRA; CDR2 reads YSYEKL. The chain's CDR3 is CASSPPGNSPLHF. DNA of the CDR3: TGCGCCAGCAGCCCTCCCGGTAATTCACCCCTCCACTTT.

This chain links TRBV5-1 with TRBJ1-1, with 7 bases that match TRBD1. CDR3 length: 16 residues. The germline CDR1 and CDR2 sequences are SGHRS and YFSETQ. J was trimmed by 0 bases and V by 6 bases; bases with no gene match: 11. CDR3 residues: CASKGARGSMNTEAFF. The CDR3 nucleotides are TGCGCCAGCAAGGGGGCCAGGGGCTCCATGAACACTGAAGCTTTCTTT.